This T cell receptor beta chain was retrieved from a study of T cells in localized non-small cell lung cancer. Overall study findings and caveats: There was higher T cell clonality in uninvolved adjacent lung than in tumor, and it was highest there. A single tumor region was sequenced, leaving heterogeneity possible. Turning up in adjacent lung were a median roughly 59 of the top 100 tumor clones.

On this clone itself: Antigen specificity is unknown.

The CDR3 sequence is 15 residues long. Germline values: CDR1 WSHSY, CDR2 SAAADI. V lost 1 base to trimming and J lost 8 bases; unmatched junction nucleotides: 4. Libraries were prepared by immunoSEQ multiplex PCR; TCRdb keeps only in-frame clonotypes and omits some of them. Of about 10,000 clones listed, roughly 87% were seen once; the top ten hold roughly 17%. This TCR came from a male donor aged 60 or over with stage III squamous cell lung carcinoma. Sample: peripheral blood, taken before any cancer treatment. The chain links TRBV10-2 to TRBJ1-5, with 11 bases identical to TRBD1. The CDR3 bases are TGCGCCAGCAGTGAGTGGACAGGGGGCCAGGAGCCCCAGCATTTT. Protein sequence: CASSEWTGGQEPQHF.